The clone carrying this T cell receptor (beta chain) has ten or more counts. What it binds is unknown. The CDR3 is 17 amino acids. Germline CDR1 and CDR2: SGHAT and FQNNGV. The junction had 12 bases not matched to a gene; V was cut back by 1 base and J by 9 bases. The sample belongs to a study of T cells in Graves' hyperthyroidism and ophthalmopathy. Overall study context: Upon initial diagnosis and before any treatment, peripheral blood was collected.

Study-level points and caveats: Most thyroid-expanded clonotypes above 0.001 were also found in blood.

TCR beta CDR3 regions were amplified from RNA transcripts. HTBI primers were employed in a first-round RT-PCR of the TCR CDR3. TCRdb reprocessed the multiplex PCR reads via MiXCR and lists one record per CDR3 protein. The sample includes around 56,000 distinct CDR3 sequences, roughly 50% of them seen just once. Enrolled ophthalmopathy patients presented with a Clinical Activity Score of at least 3, a NOSPECS grade of at least 4, and disease duration under 3 months. It was uncontrolled infection, other autoimmune disease, pregnancy or lactation that excluded patients. This sequence joins TRBV11-2 and TRBJ2-1, with 10 bases fitting TRBD2. Sequenced: blood. The sequence derives from a woman aged 55-69 years with Graves' ophthalmopathy. CDR3 nucleotide sequence: TGTGCCAGCAGCTTAGGATTAGCGGGAGGCGGGAGACGTGAGCAGTTCTTC. As protein: CASSLGLAGGGRREQFF.